These 4 T cell receptor beta chains share one sample of origin, sequenced in a study of blood T cell repertoires in COVID-19. Libraries were prepared by immunoSEQ multiplex PCR; TCRdb keeps only in-frame clonotypes and omits some of them. Among approximately 68,000 clones listed, roughly four fifths were seen once. The sequenced material came from peripheral blood. These receptors were collected from a woman aged 55-70 years with acute or convalescent COVID-19.

This clone was found once. This chain connects TRBV10-3 to TRBJ2-2, with D perhaps matching TRBD2 (5 bases). The V end lost 0 bases, the J end lost 4 bases, and 12 bases lay between the germline ends. CDR1 ENHRY and CDR2 SYGVKD come from the germline V gene. The CDR3 has 16 residues. CDR3 amino acids: CAISESSDSFTGELFF. The CDR3 nucleotides read TGTGCCATCAGTGAGTCTTCGGACTCGTTCACCGGGGAGCTGTTTTTT.

The chain couples TRBV19 to TRBJ1-2; 9 bases align to TRBD1. Germline CDR1 is LNHDA and CDR2 is SQIVND (reference sequence). The CDR3 spans 12 residues. Germline trimming cut 8 bases from V and 8 bases from J; bases unmatched to any gene: 6. Here the CDR3 reads CASGGQGGGYTF. As DNA, the CDR3 is TGTGCCAGTGGGGGACAGGGCGGCGGCTACACCTTC. The full variable domain, with the rest looked up from reference TRBV19 and TRBJ1-2, is DGGITQSPKYLFRKEGQNVTLSCEQNLNHDAMYWYRQDPGQGLRLIYYSQIVNDFQKGDIAEGYSVSREKKESFPLTVTSAQKNPTAFYLCASGGQGGGYTFGSGTRLTVV.

This chain connects TRBV2 to TRBJ2-1, with D possibly TRBD2 on 7 matching bases. Trimming pared 4 bases from V and 0 bases from J, leaving 10 bases between. This CDR3 has 15 residues. Germline lookup yields CDR1 SNHLY and CDR2 FYNNEI. The chain's CDR3 is CASSARGASYNEQFF. The CDR3 DNA reads TGTGCCAGCAGTGCTCGGGGGGCCTCCTACAATGAGCAGTTCTTC.

The chain joins TRBV29-1 to TRBJ1-1, with D hard to call. Germline CDR1 SQVTM, CDR2 ANQGSEA. The CDR3 spans 14 residues. Deletions cut 4 bases from V and 8 bases from J, with 20 bases between. In DNA form, the CDR3 reads TGCAGCGTTGGCGGCTGGGAGGGCTTAAGGGAAGCTTTCTTT. Translated, it gives CSVGGWEGLREAFF. The variable domain in full, with the rest retrieved from reference TRBV29-1 and TRBJ1-1, is SAVISQKPSRDICQRGTSLTIQCQVDSQVTMMFWYRQQPGQSLTLIATANQGSEATYESGFVIDKFPISRPNLTFSTLTVSNMSPEDSSIYLCSVGGWEGLREAFFGQGTRLTVV.